Below, 18 T cell receptor beta chains from the same sample are listed, as sequenced in a study of blood T cell repertoires in COVID-19. Libraries were prepared by immunoSEQ multiplex PCR; TCRdb keeps only in-frame clonotypes and omits some of them. The sample carries fewer than 200,000 clones, 81% recorded once. The sample taken for sequencing was peripheral blood. The receptors shown here come from a woman between 40 and 55 years old with COVID-19, enrolled during active disease.

This clone was picked up one time. This sequence joins TRBV19 and TRBJ1-2, with 10 nucleotides matching TRBD1. V gave up 9 bases and J gave up 4 bases; unmatched junction bases: 8. Germline values: CDR1 LNHDA, CDR2 SQIVND (reference sequence). The CDR3 contains 14 residues. The CDR3: CASSQDRGTYGYTF. Here the CDR3 DNA reads TGTGCCAGCAGCCAGGACAGGGGGACCTATGGCTACACCTTC.

The V and J genes are TRBV19 and TRBJ2-1, with 7 bases matching TRBD2. The CDR3 is 16 residues long. With V trimmed by 0 bases and J by 0 bases, 2 bases remained unmatched. CDR1 LNHDA and CDR2 SQIVND come from the germline V gene (reference sequence). CDR3 region: CASSIDSGHSYNEQFF. The DNA of the CDR3 is TGTGCCAGTAGTATAGATAGCGGGCACTCCTACAATGAGCAGTTCTTC. Based on the CDR3 plus reference TRBV19 and TRBJ2-1, the full variable domain is DGGITQSPKYLFRKEGQNVTLSCEQNLNHDAMYWYRQDPGQGLRLIYYSQIVNDFQKGDIAEGYSVSREKKESFPLTVTSAQKNPTAFYLCASSIDSGHSYNEQFFGPGTRLTVL.

This chain joins TRBV6-5 and TRBJ1-2; TRBD1 matches 7 bases. The CDR3 loop spans 15 amino acids. Germline values: CDR1 MNHEY, CDR2 SVGAGI. Trimming cost V 5 bases and J 6 bases; bases outside gene matches: 12. The CDR3 is CASSLYAGTADGYTF. Here the CDR3 DNA reads TGTGCCAGCAGTCTATACGCCGGGACAGCGGATGGCTACACCTTC.

This clone was found once. The genes are TRBV5-1 and TRBJ1-4, with D tentatively TRBD1 (6 bases). The CDR3 runs to 14 residues. V was shortened by 5 bases and J by 4 bases, with 12 bases between the two germline ends. The germline V gene encodes CDR1 SGHRS and CDR2 YFSETQ. The CDR3 region has the DNA TGCGCCAGCAGTCTACAGGGCCTTAATGAAAAACTGTTTTTT. Its translation: CASSLQGLNEKLFF. Full variable domain (remainder filled in from reference TRBV5-1 and TRBJ1-4): KAGVTQTPRYLIKTRGQQVTLSCSPISGHRSVSWYQQTPGQGLQFLFEYFSETQRNKGNFPGRFSGRQFSNSRSEMNVSTLELGDSALYLCASSLQGLNEKLFFGSGTQLSVL.

The genes are TRBV10-1 and TRBJ2-7; 8 nucleotides agree with TRBD2. This CDR3 spans 14 amino acids. The junction had 4 bases not matched to a gene; V was cut back by 3 bases and J by 3 bases. Germline CDR1 is WNHNN and CDR2 is SYGVQD (reference sequence). In nucleotides, the CDR3 is TGCGCCAGCAGTGATGGGACTAGGCTCTACGAGCAGTACTTC. Its protein is CASSDGTRLYEQYF.

The chain combines TRBV5-6 with TRBJ2-7; tentative D call: TRBD1 (6 bases). This CDR3 has 15 residues. Trimming cost V 3 bases and J 1 base, with 14 bases left between them. CDR1 and CDR2 (germline): SGHDT, YYEEEE. This CDR3 reads CASSYRAAGSYEQYF. The CDR3 coding sequence is TGTGCCAGCAGCTACAGGGCGGCTGGTTCCTACGAGCAGTACTTC.

This sequence joins TRBV6-5 and TRBJ1-2, with 8 bases that match TRBD1. Germline V gene data show CDR1 as MNHEY and CDR2 as SVGAGI. The ends lost 5 bases at V and 2 bases at J; junction bases unmatched: 4. The CDR3 is 14 residues long. The CDR3 DNA sequence: TGTGCCAGCAGTCGTACAGGGGGGAACTATGGCTACACCTTC. This gives the protein CASSRTGGNYGYTF.

The V and J genes are TRBV4-1 and TRBJ1-3, with D unresolved. The V gene lost 0 bases and the J gene lost 0 bases, with 24 bases spanning the gap. From germline, CDR1 is MGHRA and CDR2 YSYEKL. CDR3 length equals 21 residues. The CDR3, as DNA: TGCGCCAGCAGCCAAGAGGCGGGTGCGAGGGTACAAAAGCTCTCTGGAAACACCATATATTTT. Translated: CASSQEAGARVQKLSGNTIYF.

This chain joins TRBV28 and TRBJ1-2; TRBD1 matches 7 bases. The CDR3 is 14 amino acids. J was trimmed by 7 bases and V by 6 bases; bases with no gene match: 11. The germline gives CDR1 MDHEN, CDR2 SYDVKM. The CDR3 nucleotides are TGTGCCAGCAGCGGGACAGTCATTCGTCGTGGCTACACCTTC. Translating gives CASSGTVIRRGYTF.

The sample holds a few counts of this clone. The chain couples TRBV5-1 to TRBJ2-1, with TRBD2 matching 14 bases. Per the germline V gene, CDR1 is SGHRS and CDR2 is YFSETQ. V was clipped by 3 bases and J by 4 bases; unmatched bases: 3. The CDR3 totals 16 residues. CDR3 amino acids: CASSWGLAGEYNEQFF. CDR3 DNA: TGCGCCAGCAGCTGGGGACTAGCGGGAGAGTACAATGAGCAGTTCTTC.

This chain links TRBV7-9 with TRBJ2-7; D is possibly TRBD1 (5 bases). The CDR3 sequence is 12 residues long. The V end lost 7 bases, the J end lost 3 bases, and 10 bases lay between the germline ends. The germline CDR1 and CDR2 sequences are SEHNR and FQNEAQ (reference sequence). CDR3 in amino acids: CASTRQGYEQYF. As DNA, the CDR3 is TGTGCCAGCACCCGCCAGGGCTACGAGCAGTACTTC.

The chain uses TRBV9 and TRBJ1-2; D might be TRBD1 (6 bases). There are 14 residues in the CDR3. V lost 5 bases to trimming and J lost 8 bases, with 19 bases between them. Germline V gene lookup returns CDR1 SGDLS and CDR2 YYNGEE. CDR3 protein: CASRGGLVIGGYTF. The CDR3 nucleotides read TGTGCCAGCAGGGGGGGGCTCGTAATTGGCGGCTACACCTTC.

The chain uses TRBV20-1 and TRBJ1-1, with D unresolved. The CDR3 sequence is 11 residues long. Per germline, CDR1 DFQATT and CDR2 SNEGSKA (reference sequence). The V end was cut by 7 bases, the J end by 0 bases, with 6 bases between. The CDR3 protein is CSVNMNTEAFF. The CDR3 region has the DNA TGCAGTGTGAACATGAACACTGAAGCTTTCTTT.

This chain links TRBV9 with TRBJ2-5; 8 bases are a match to TRBD1. J gave up 4 bases and V 3 bases, and 11 bases lay outside the gene matches. The germline CDR1 and CDR2 sequences are SGDLS and YYNGEE. The CDR3 runs to 16 residues. CDR3 loop: CASSAGQGIRSETQYF. CDR3 nucleotide sequence: TGTGCCAGCAGCGCCGGACAGGGTATTCGGTCAGAGACCCAGTACTTC.

This clone was recorded only once. DNA of the CDR3: TGTGCCAGCAGCTTAGCAGGACAGGGCGGCACCGGGGAGCTGTTTTTT. It translates to CASSLAGQGGTGELFF. This chain joins TRBV7-8 and TRBJ2-2, with 8 bases fitting TRBD1. After removal of 0 bases from V and 4 bases from J, the junction contained 4 bases not matched to a gene. CDR3 length: 16 residues. CDR1 and CDR2 (germline): SGHVS, FQNEAQ.

The chain uses TRBV11-2 and TRBJ2-1; 8 positions agree with TRBD2. There are 15 residues in the CDR3. V dropped 2 bases and J dropped 8; count of bases not matched to a gene: 8. Germline V lookup: CDR1 SGHAT, CDR2 FQNNGV. CDR3 region: CASSLFLAGGDEQFF. CDR3 nucleotide sequence: TGTGCCAGCAGCTTATTCCTAGCGGGTGGTGATGAGCAGTTCTTC.

V is TRBV7-9 and J is TRBJ1-3, with a possible D match to TRBD1 (6 bases). Per germline, CDR1 SEHNR and CDR2 FQNEAQ (reference sequence). The CDR3 is 15 amino acids. V lost 2 bases to trimming and J lost 2 bases, with 10 bases between them. In DNA form, the CDR3 reads TGTGCCAGCAGCTTATCAGGGGTACCTGGAAACACCATATATTTT. It codes for CASSLSGVPGNTIYF.

This chain uses TRBV27 with TRBJ1-5; D gene uncertain. CDR3 length equals 13 residues. V lost 8 bases and J 4 bases, leaving 12 bases between the germline ends. Germline CDR1 and CDR2: MNHEY and SMNVEV (reference sequence). This CDR3 is CASGRAENQPQHF. The CDR3 DNA reads as TGTGCCAGCGGGCGGGCAGAGAATCAGCCCCAGCATTTT.